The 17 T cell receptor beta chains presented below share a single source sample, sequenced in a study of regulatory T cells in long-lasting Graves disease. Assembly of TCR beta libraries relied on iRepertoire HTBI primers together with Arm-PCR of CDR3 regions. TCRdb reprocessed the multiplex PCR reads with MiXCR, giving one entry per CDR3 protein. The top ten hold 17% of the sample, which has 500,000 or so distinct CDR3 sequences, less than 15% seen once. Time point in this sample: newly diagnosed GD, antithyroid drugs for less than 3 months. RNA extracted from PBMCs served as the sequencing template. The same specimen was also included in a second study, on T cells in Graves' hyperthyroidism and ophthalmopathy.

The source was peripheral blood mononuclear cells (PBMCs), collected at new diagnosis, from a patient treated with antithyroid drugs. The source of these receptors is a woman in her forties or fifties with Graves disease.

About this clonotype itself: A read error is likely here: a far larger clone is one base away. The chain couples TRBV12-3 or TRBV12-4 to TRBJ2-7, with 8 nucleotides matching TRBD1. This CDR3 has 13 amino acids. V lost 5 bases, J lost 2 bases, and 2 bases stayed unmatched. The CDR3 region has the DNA TGTGCCAGCAGTGAGGGACAGGCCTACGAGCAGTACTTC. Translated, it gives CASSEGQAYEQYF.

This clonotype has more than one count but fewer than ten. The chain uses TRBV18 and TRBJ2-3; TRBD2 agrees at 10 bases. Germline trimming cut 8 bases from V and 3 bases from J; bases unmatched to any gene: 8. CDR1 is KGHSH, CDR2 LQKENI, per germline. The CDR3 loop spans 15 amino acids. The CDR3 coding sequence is TGTGCCAGCGGCCACGAGCGGGAGGGGACAGATACGCAGTATTTT. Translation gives CASGHEREGTDTQYF.

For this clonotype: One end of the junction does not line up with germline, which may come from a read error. DNA of the CDR3: TGCGCCAGCAGCTGGGCGGCTAGCGGGAACTACGAGCAGTGCTTC. The encoded protein is CASSWAASGNYEQCF. This chain joins TRBV5-1 and TRBJ2-7, with 9 bases lining up with TRBD2. This CDR3 spans 15 amino acids. The V gene's germline CDR1 is SGHRS and CDR2 YFSETQ.

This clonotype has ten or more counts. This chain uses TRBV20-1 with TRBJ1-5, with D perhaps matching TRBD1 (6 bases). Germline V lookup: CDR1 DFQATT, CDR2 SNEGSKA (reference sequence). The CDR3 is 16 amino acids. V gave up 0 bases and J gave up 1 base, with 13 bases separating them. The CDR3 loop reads CSARDEGGRSNQPQHF. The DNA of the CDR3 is TGCAGTGCTAGAGATGAAGGGGGTCGGAGCAATCAGCCCCAGCATTTT.

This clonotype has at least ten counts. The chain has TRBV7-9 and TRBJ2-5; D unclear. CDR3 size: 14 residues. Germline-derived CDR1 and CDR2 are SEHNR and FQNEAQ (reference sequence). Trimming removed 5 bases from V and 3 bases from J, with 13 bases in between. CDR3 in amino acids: CASSQRPEKETQYF. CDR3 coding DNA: TGTGCCAGCAGCCAACGCCCGGAGAAAGAGACCCAGTACTTC.

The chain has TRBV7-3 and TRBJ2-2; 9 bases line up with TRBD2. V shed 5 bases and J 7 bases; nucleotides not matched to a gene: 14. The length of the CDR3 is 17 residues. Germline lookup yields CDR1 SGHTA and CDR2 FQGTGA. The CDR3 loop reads CASSGGGIAGAGGELFF. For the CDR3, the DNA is TGTGCCAGCAGCGGGGGGGGCATAGCGGGAGCTGGCGGGGAGCTGTTTTTT.

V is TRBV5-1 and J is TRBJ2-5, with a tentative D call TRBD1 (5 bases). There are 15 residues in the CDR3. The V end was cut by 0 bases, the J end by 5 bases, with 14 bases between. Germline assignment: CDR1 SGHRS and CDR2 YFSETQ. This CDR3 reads CASSLGRESPETQYF. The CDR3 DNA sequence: TGCGCCAGCAGCTTGGGCAGGGAATCCCCGGAGACCCAGTACTTC.

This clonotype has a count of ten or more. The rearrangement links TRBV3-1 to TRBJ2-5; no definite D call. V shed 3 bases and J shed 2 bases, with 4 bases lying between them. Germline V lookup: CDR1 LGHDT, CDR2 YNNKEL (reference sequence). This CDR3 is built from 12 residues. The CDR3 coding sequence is TGTGCCAGCAGCCAGCAACAAGAGACCCAGTACTTC. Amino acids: CASSQQQETQYF.

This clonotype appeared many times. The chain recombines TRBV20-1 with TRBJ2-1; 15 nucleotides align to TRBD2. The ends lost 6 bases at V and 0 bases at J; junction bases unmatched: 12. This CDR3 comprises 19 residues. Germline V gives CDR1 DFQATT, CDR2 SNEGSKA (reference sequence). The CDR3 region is CSANPSGLAGGVSYNEQFF. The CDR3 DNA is TGCAGTGCAAACCCTTCCGGACTAGCGGGAGGGGTCTCCTACAATGAGCAGTTCTTC.

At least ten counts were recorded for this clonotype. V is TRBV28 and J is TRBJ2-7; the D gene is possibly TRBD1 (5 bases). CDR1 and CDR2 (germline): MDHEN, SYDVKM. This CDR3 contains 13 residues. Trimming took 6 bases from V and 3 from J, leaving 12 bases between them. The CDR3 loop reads CASRKDSSYEQYF. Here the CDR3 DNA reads TGTGCCAGCAGGAAAGACAGTAGCTACGAGCAGTACTTC.

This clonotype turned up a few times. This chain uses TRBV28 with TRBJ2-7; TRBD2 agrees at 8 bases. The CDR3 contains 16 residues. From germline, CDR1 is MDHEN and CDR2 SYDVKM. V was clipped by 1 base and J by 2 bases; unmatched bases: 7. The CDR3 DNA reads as TGTGCCAGCAGTTTATTTCTGACTAGCGTTCCCTACGAGCAGTACTTC. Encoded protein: CASSLFLTSVPYEQYF.

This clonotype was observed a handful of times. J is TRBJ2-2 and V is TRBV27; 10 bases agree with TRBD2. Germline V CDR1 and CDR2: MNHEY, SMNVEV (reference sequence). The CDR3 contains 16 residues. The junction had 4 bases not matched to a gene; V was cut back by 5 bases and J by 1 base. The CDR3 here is CASSDWTSGNTGELFF. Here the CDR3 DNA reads TGTGCCAGCAGTGATTGGACTAGCGGGAACACCGGGGAGCTGTTTTTT.

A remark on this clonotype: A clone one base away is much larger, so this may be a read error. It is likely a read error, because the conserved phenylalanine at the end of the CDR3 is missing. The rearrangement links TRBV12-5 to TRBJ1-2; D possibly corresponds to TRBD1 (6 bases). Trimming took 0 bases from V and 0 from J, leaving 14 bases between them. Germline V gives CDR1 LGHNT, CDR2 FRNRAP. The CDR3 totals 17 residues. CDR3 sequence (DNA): TGTGCTAGTGGTTTGGTAGGGAGCAGGGGAACTAACTATGGCTACACCCTC. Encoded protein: CASGLVGSRGTNYGYTL.

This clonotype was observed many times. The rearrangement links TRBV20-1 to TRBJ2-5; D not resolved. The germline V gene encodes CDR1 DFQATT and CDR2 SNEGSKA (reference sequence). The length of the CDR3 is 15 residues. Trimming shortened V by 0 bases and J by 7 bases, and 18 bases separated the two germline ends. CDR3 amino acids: CSARETGPYTGTQYF. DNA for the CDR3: TGCAGTGCTAGAGAGACCGGGCCTTATACGGGGACCCAGTACTTC.

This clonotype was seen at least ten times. The CDR3: CASSEAPGGLPYNEQFF. The CDR3 nucleotides read TGTGCCAGCAGTGAAGCGCCGGGAGGGCTGCCGTACAATGAGCAGTTCTTC. This sequence joins TRBV6-1 and TRBJ2-1, with TRBD2 identical over 8 bases. V dropped 0 bases and J dropped 4; count of bases not matched to a gene: 8. CDR3 size: 17 residues. The germline V gene has CDR1 MNHNS and CDR2 SASEGT.

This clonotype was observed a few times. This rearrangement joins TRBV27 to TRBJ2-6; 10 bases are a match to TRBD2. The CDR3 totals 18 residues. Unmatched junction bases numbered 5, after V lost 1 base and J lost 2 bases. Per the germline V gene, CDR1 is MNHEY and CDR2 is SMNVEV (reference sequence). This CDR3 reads CASSLFSSGRPGANVLTF. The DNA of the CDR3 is TGTGCCAGCAGTTTATTCTCTAGCGGGAGACCTGGGGCCAACGTCCTGACTTTC. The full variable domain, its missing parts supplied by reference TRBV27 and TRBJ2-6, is EAQVTQNPRYLITVTGKKLTVTCSQNMNHEYMSWYRQDPGLGLRQIYYSMNVEVTDKGDVPEGYKVSRKEKRNFPLILESPSPNQTSLYFCASSLFSSGRPGANVLTFGAGSRLTVL.

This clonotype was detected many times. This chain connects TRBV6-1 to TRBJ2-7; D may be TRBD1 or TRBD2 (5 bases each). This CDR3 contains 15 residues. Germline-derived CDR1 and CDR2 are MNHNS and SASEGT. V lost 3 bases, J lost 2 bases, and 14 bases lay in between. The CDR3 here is CASSEPGTGTYEQYF. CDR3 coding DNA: TGTGCCAGCAGTGAGCCCGGGACGGGGACCTACGAGCAGTACTTC.